This is a list of T cell receptor beta chains from one sample in a study of neurological immune-mediated disorders. Each CDR3 protein is one row after TCRdb ran MiXCR on the 5' RACE reads. The profile covers some 79,000 distinct CDR3 sequences, with less than 15% appearing a single time and approximately 7.5% taken by the ten largest. The source material was PBMCs. These receptors were taken from a woman aged 50 to 60 in good health. CDR3s include the opening cysteine and the closing phenylalanine or tryptophan. D genes are given only for firm matches. Clone size is shown for a subset of rows, as once, few, many or a class of expanded clone.

cdr3_aa cdr3_nt j_call d_call clone_size v_call
CSARGRGQGANQPQHF TGCAGTGCTAGAGGGCGGGGACAGGGCGCGAATCAGCCCCAGCATTTT TRBJ1-5 TRBD1 many TRBV20-1
CASSLSRANTEAFF TGTGCCAGCAGCTTAAGCAGAGCGAACACTGAAGCTTTCTTT TRBJ1-1 - many TRBV7-2
CASSGGTSGRAINF TGTGCCAGCAGCGGAGGCACTAGCGGGAGGGCCATTAACTTC TRBJ2-4 TRBD2 many TRBV7-9
CASSHAPGGGTDTQYF TGTGCCAGCAGCCATGCCCCAGGGGGCGGCACAGATACGCAGTATTTT TRBJ2-3 TRBD1 - TRBV3-1
CSARPRGGRYTEAFF TGCAGTGCTAGACCTCGGGGGGGCCGGTACACTGAAGCTTTCTTT TRBJ1-1 - many TRBV20-1
CAISAMDRGPHNEQFF TGTGCCATCAGTGCGATGGACAGGGGGCCCCACAATGAGCAGTTCTTC TRBJ2-1 TRBD1 many TRBV10-3
CSARASGQETQYF TGCAGTGCTAGAGCCAGCGGACAAGAGACCCAGTACTTC TRBJ2-5 - many TRBV20-1
CSVDVGGMNTEAFF TGCAGCGTTGACGTGGGGGGGATGAACACTGAAGCTTTCTTT TRBJ1-1 - many TRBV29-1
CSARVDGYGYTF TGCAGTGCTAGAGTCGATGGTTATGGCTACACCTTC TRBJ1-2 - many TRBV20-1
CSARLAGGRETQYF TGCAGTGCTAGACTAGCGGGAGGGCGGGAGACCCAGTACTTC TRBJ2-5 TRBD2 many TRBV20-1
CASSPTGGGETQYF TGTGCCAGCAGCCCAACAGGGGGCGGGGAGACCCAGTACTTC TRBJ2-5 TRBD1 many TRBV7-3
CASRQGQDEQYF TGTGCCAGTCGACAGGGGCAGGACGAGCAGTACTTC TRBJ2-7 TRBD1 many TRBV28
CSAVGGTGAVGEQFF TGCAGTGCTGTCGGAGGGACTGGCGCTGTCGGTGAGCAGTTCTTC TRBJ2-1 - many TRBV20-1
CASLINTEAFF TGTGCCAGCTTGATAAACACTGAAGCTTTCTTT TRBJ1-1 - many TRBV28
CASRRGETGTDTQYF TGTGCCAGCAGACGAGGGGAGACCGGCACAGATACGCAGTATTTT TRBJ2-3 - - TRBV12-3/TRBV12-4
CASSQVGQPYEQYF TGTGCCAGCAGCCAAGTGGGACAGCCCTACGAGCAGTACTTC TRBJ2-7 TRBD1 many TRBV3-1
CATSDPTSTDTQYF TGTGCCACCAGTGACCCCACTAGCACAGATACGCAGTATTTT TRBJ2-3 - many TRBV24-1
CATSRAGEYNEQFF TGTGCCACCAGTAGAGCGGGGGAGTACAATGAGCAGTTCTTC TRBJ2-1 TRBD2 many TRBV15
CSARDRNYEQYF TGCAGTGCTAGGGACAGAAACTACGAGCAGTACTTC TRBJ2-7 - many TRBV20-1
CAWSGGLGTESRLF TGTGCCTGGAGTGGGGGGTTGGGTACAGAGAGTAGACTCTTC TRBJ2-7 - few TRBV30
CASSPRGGTQETQYF TGTGCCAGCAGCCCGCGGGGGGGTACCCAAGAGACCCAGTACTTC TRBJ2-5 TRBD2 few TRBV7-6
CASSWDRGDYGYTF TGTGCCAGCAGTTGGGACAGGGGTGACTATGGCTACACCTTC TRBJ1-2 TRBD1 few TRBV6-6